This TCR beta chain was captured in a study of T cell clones after liver transplantation. Study background: Subjects received no induction therapy and standard immunosuppression until randomization at 12-24 months post-transplant. Study results and caveats: Circulating graft-donor-reactive CD4 TCRbeta sequences fell significantly post-transplant in most of the 8 subjects.

Using immunoSEQ multiplex PCR, the repertoire was profiled, and TCRdb retains in-frame clones only, with some absent. The sample has around 100,000 clones, under 90% seen once. As regards this clone: Its antigen is undetermined.

From germline, CDR1 is MNHEY and CDR2 SVGAGI. This CDR3 spans 14 amino acids. V lost 3 bases, J lost 5 bases, and 6 bases stayed unmatched. Thawed unstimulated PBMCs were FACS-sorted by CD3, CD4 and CD8 into two populations. The chain links TRBV6-5 to TRBJ2-5; 7 bases are a match to TRBD2. The input for sequencing was CD4+ T cells from blood, taken approximately 43 months after liver transplant. The clonotype originates from a human patient who received a liver transplant. These T cells may partly come from the graft donor. The CDR3 loop reads CASSYGGEGETQYF. The CDR3 DNA reads TGTGCCAGCAGTTATGGGGGGGAAGGGGAGACCCAGTACTTC.